Described below is a single TCR beta chain sequence and its context. Its antigen is not known. The amount of total RNA extracted per sample was at least 6 micrograms. This entry comes from a study of blood T cells in healthy people across ages. Findings of the study overall: While age rose, TCR beta diversity per million T cells dropped in a roughly linear way. As naive T cell percentage varied, TCR beta diversity correlated strongly with it. Possibly confounding the expanded clonotype changes was the fact that donor CMV status was unknown.

A second PCR, run for roughly 7 to 11 cycles, used a sample-barcoded 5' primer plus a J-beta primer mix. MiXCR, run by TCRdb on the 5' RACE reads, gives a single entry per CDR3 protein. The sample has fewer than 950,000 distinct CDR3 sequences, less than 70% seen once. V shed 7 bases and J shed 4 bases, with 17 bases lying between them. The CDR3 covers 15 residues. The chain recombines TRBV12-3 or TRBV12-4 with TRBJ2-1; weak D call: TRBD2 (5 bases). The receptor's source is a man older than 75 in good health. The specimen was blood. CDR3 region: CASTISLESYNEQFF. As DNA, the CDR3 is TGTGCCAGCACCATATCACTAGAATCTTACAATGAGCAGTTCTTC.